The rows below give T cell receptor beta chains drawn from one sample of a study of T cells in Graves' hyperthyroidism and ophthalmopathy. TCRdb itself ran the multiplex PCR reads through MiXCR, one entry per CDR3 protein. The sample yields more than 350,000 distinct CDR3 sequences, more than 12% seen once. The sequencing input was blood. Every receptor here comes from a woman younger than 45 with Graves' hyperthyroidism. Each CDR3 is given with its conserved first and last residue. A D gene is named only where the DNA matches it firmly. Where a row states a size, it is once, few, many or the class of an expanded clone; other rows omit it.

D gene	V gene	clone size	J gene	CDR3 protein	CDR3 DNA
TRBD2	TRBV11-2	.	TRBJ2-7	CASSGLADSYEQYF	TGTGCCAGCAGTGGACTAGCGGACTCCTACGAGCAGTACTTC
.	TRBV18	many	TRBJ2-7	CASSGIAAYEQYF	TGTGCCAGCTCCGGGATAGCGGCCTACGAGCAGTACTTC
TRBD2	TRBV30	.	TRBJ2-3	CAWSVGLAAQYF	TGTGCCTGGAGTGTGGGACTAGCGGCGCAGTATTTT
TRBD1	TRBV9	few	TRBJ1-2	CASSPGDRVVANYGYTF	TGTGCCAGCAGCCCGGGGGACAGGGTCGTTGCTAACTATGGCTACACCTTC
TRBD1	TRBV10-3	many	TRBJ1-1	CAISESGQGPNTEAFF	TGTGCCATCAGTGAGTCGGGACAGGGGCCGAACACTGAAGCTTTCTTT
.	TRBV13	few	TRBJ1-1	CASSPPGTGAFF	TGTGCCAGCAGCCCGCCGGGGACTGGAGCTTTCTTT
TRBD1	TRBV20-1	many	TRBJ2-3	CSARAPDRGWTDTQYF	TGCAGTGCTAGAGCCCCCGACAGGGGATGGACAGATACGCAGTATTTT
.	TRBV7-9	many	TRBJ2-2	CASNHFALTRQFTGELFF	TGTGCCAGCAACCATTTTGCGTTAACCCGCCAATTTACCGGGGAGCTGTTTTTT
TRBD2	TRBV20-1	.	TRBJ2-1	CSAGLADYNEQFF	TGCAGTGCCGGACTAGCGGATTACAATGAGCAGTTCTTC
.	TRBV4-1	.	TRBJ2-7	CASSQVQSGPSYEQYF	TGCGCCAGCAGCCAAGTACAAAGTGGACCCTCCTACGAGCAGTACTTC
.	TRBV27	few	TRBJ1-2	CASSLSSGGWTYGYTF	TGTGCCAGCAGTTTATCGTCCGGGGGATGGACCTATGGCTACACCTTC
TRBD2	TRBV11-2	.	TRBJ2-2	CASSSASGSNPGELFF	TGTGCCAGCAGCTCAGCGAGCGGGAGTAACCCTGGGGAGCTGTTTTTT
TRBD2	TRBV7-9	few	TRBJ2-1	CASSNGGGPNNEQFF	TGTGCCAGCAGCAACGGGGGGGGACCGAACAATGAGCAGTTCTTC
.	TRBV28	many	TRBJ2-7	CAGRSRGSGDEQYF	TGTGCCGGTCGGAGTAGGGGGTCAGGCGACGAGCAGTACTTC
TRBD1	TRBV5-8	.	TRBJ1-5	CASSIGQDPQPQHF	TGTGCCAGCAGCATCGGACAGGACCCTCAGCCCCAGCATTTT
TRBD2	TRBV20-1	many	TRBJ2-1	CSARTAGVLEQFF	TGCAGTGCTAGAACGGCGGGAGTACTTGAGCAGTTCTTC
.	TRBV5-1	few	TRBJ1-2	CASSEQPSIGLSSYGYTF	TGCGCCAGCAGCGAACAGCCATCGATTGGGCTATCTAGCTATGGCTACACCTTC
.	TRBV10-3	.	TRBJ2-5	CAISPKQGQETQYF	TGTGCCATCAGTCCAAAGCAGGGACAAGAGACCCAGTACTTC
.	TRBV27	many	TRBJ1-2	CASSQGPPHYGYTF	TGTGCCAGCAGTCAGGGACCGCCCCACTATGGCTACACCTTC
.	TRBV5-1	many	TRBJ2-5	CASSLAAASYQETQYF	TGCGCCAGCAGCTTGGCGGCAGCTTCCTACCAAGAGACCCAGTACTTC
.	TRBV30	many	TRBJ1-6	CAWSWEGYNSPLHF	TGTGCCTGGAGTTGGGAGGGTTATAATTCACCCCTCCACTTT
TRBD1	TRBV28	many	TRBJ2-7	CASSFRGQGVSLEQYF	TGTGCCAGCAGTTTTAGGGGACAGGGGGTCAGCCTAGAGCAGTACTTC
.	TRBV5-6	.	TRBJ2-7	CASSSHPTIYEQYF	TGTGCCAGCAGCTCACACCCTACCATCTACGAGCAGTACTTC
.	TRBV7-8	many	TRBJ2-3	CASSLILGALSTDTQYF	TGTGCCAGCAGCTTAATCCTGGGGGCATTAAGCACAGATACGCAGTATTTT
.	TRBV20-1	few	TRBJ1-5	CSARDRLGVYSNQPQHF	TGCAGTGCTAGAGATCGGTTAGGAGTTTATAGCAATCAGCCCCAGCATTTT